This TCR beta chain was sequenced during a study of CD8 T cells in Susac syndrome (dated by TCRdb to between 2018 and 2021). About the study as a whole: Whether CD8+ T cell activation and differentiation in Susac syndrome was antigen driven was tested using repertoire sequencing. CD8+ T cell repertoire clonality was compared between 11 to 12 healthy donors, approximately 14 Susac syndrome patients and 15 multiple sclerosis patients.

RNA was extracted using the RNeasy kit, and roughly 0.5 to 1 ug of the RNA was reverse transcribed with random hexamers. TCR beta CDR3 regions were amplified with the immunoSEQ multiplex PCR assay covering 54 Vbeta and 13 Jbeta segments. To correct PCR amplification bias, a synthetic template baseline was used for both primer optimization and computational correction. As for the authors' bioinformatics: Reads were assigned to V, D and J genes according to IMGT and analyzed in immunoSEQ Analyzer, with only productive sequences retained. Clonality was computed as one minus Shannon entropy normalized by log2 of the number of productive unique sequences. Public and private clones were assessed among the 100 most prevalent clones of each patient and control. Clones were defined as Susac-specific if absent from the healthy and MS cohorts, from 1052 published viral clones and from other ImmuneACCESS disease sequences. The public reads were reanalyzed by TCRdb: fastp trimming at Q25, MiXCR alignment, in-frame beta chains only. Records with the same CDR3 protein are collapsed into one entry carrying the most frequent genes and DNA. The V and J calls shown here were made by TCRdb, not taken from the authors' results. This sample is represented by over 100,000 distinct CDR3 sequences; roughly 92% of them were singletons. The top ten clonotypes cover roughly 0.12% of the sample.

The CDR3 goes from the cysteine to the phenylalanine over 13 residues. Kept here is only the CDR3 DNA, which spans 39 bases and is read in frame from base 1. V is clipped by 6 bases and J by 3 bases, and the sequence between their germline boundaries is 9 bases long. CDR1 and CDR2 were assigned from the germline V gene as MNHNS and SASEGT. On the study overall, not on this receptor specifically: The number of individuals in the TCR sequencing and HLA analysis was acknowledged as relatively small.

Peripheral blood CD8+ and CD4+ T cells from healthy donors, Susac syndrome patients and multiple sclerosis patients were profiled by high-throughput TCR beta sequencing. Healthy donors were age- and sex-matched controls. CD8+ TEMRA cells were enriched by FACS, while bulk CD8+ and CD4+ T cells were purified by magnetic negative isolation. Blood was drawn into EDTA tubes, processed within 24 hours, and PBMCs were isolated by density gradient centrifugation. PBMCs intended for TCR sequencing were cryopreserved in liquid nitrogen and thawed later in a water bath at 37 degrees C. A purity of at least 90% was achieved for sorted or isolated CD4+, CD8+ and CD8+ TEMRA cells. A remark on this clonotype: The clone's antigen remains unknown. Nothing much larger sits one base from this clone, and base qualities are not available.

The rearranged chain carries TRBV6-1 and TRBJ1-5, with the D gene uncertain. Sequencing was done on a sample of CD8+ T cells from PBMCs. This TCR was sampled from a human donor in good health. The CDR3 protein is CASSFRNNQPQHF. Here is the DNA: TGTGCCAGCAGCTTCAGGAACAATCAGCCCCAGCATTTT.